The 26 T cell receptor beta chains below were found in one sample sequenced in a study of CD8 T cells in Susac syndrome. Roughly 0.45 to 1 ug RNA was reverse transcribed with random hexamers. TCRdb re-called the immunoSEQ multiplex PCR reads through MiXCR, storing one row per CDR3 protein. In the table there are fewer than 300,000 distinct CDR3 sequences, 85% of which are singletons. The sequencing input was CD8+ T cells from PBMCs. The receptors here all came from a human donor with multiple sclerosis.

The chain is built from TRBV7-9 and TRBJ1-1, with D perhaps matching TRBD1 (5 bases). CDR1 and CDR2 (germline): SEHNR, FQNEAQ (reference sequence). The V gene lost 4 bases and the J gene lost 1 base, with 10 bases spanning the gap. The CDR3 is 14 amino acids. CDR3 in DNA: TGTGCCAGCAGCTCAGGGTTTGGGAACACTGAAGCTTTCTTT. Translation gives CASSSGFGNTEAFF.

The chain couples TRBV28 to TRBJ2-3; the D gene is possibly TRBD2 (5 bases). The CDR3 is made up of 14 amino acids. Trimming left V 6 bases short and J 5 bases short, with 15 bases between. The germline V gene encodes CDR1 MDHEN and CDR2 SYDVKM. CDR3 amino acids: CASRMAGLGDTQYF. In nucleotides, the CDR3 is TGTGCCAGCAGGATGGCGGGCTTGGGAGATACGCAGTATTTT. Filled out from reference TRBV28 and TRBJ2-3, the complete variable domain reads DVKVTQSSRYLVKRTGEKVFLECVQDMDHENMFWYRQDPGLGLRLIYFSYDVKMKEKGDIPEGYSVSREKKERFSLILESASTNQTSMYLCASRMAGLGDTQYFGPGTRLTVL.

This clonotype was observed a few times. V and J are TRBV27 and TRBJ1-4; TRBD1 is a possible D gene (5 bases). Trimming took off 3 bases at V and 0 bases at J, with 8 bases between the two ends. Germline loops: CDR1 MNHEY, CDR2 SMNVEV (reference sequence). CDR3 size: 15 residues. The CDR3: CASSLSTATNEKLFF. In DNA, the CDR3 is TGTGCCAGCAGTTTGTCGACAGCAACTAATGAAAAACTGTTTTTT.

This clonotype showed up just a few times. This rearrangement joins TRBV7-9 to TRBJ2-7; D is uncertain. The CDR3 has 12 amino acids. Deletions cut 6 bases from V and 3 bases from J, with 9 bases between. Germline V CDR1 and CDR2: SEHNR, FQNEAQ (reference sequence). CDR3 DNA: TGTGCCAGCAGACCAGACCACTACGAGCAGTACTTC. Protein: CASRPDHYEQYF.

In DNA form, the CDR3 reads TGTGCCAGCAGCTTAGTGCAGGAGTTGTCTGGCTATGGCTACACCTTC. Translated: CASSLVQELSGYGYTF. The chain recombines TRBV7-9 with TRBJ1-2; D remains ambiguous. The length of the CDR3 is 16 residues. Trimming took off 1 base at V and 4 bases at J, with 16 bases between the two ends. Germline V gene sequence: CDR1 SEHNR, CDR2 FQNEAQ (reference sequence).

This sequence joins TRBV7-6 and TRBJ2-5; the D is unclear. The germline gives CDR1 SGHVS, CDR2 FNYEAQ. The CDR3 has 18 amino acids. V lost 3 bases to trimming and J lost 2 bases, with 22 bases between them. The CDR3 sequence: CASSFLFASTTLQETQYF. CDR3 coding DNA: TGTGCCAGCAGCTTCTTATTCGCTTCAACCACCCTACAAGAGACCCAGTACTTC. Looking up the rest from reference TRBV7-6 and TRBJ2-5 gives the full variable domain: GAGVSQSPRYKVTKRGQDVALRCDPISGHVSLYWYRQALGQGPEFLTYFNYEAQQDKSGLPNDRFSAERPEGSISTLTIQRTEQRDSAMYRCASSFLFASTTLQETQYFGPGTRLLVL.

This chain uses TRBV27 with TRBJ2-1; 12 nucleotides agree with TRBD2. The germline V gene encodes CDR1 MNHEY and CDR2 SMNVEV (reference sequence). The trim removed 7 bases at V and 7 bases at J, leaving 5 bases unmatched. The CDR3 has 14 amino acids. CDR3 amino acids: CASKLAGGYNEQFF. CDR3 nucleotides: TGTGCCAGCAAGCTAGCGGGAGGGTATAATGAGCAGTTCTTC.

The chain combines TRBV4-1 with TRBJ2-7; 7 bases line up with TRBD2. J was trimmed by 1 base and V by 1 base; bases with no gene match: 4. The germline V gene encodes CDR1 MGHRA and CDR2 YSYEKL. The CDR3 runs 15 residues. CDR3 protein: CASSQVAGASYEQYF. CDR3 sequence (DNA): TGCGCCAGCAGCCAAGTGGCGGGAGCGTCCTACGAGCAGTACTTC.

The chain has TRBV27 and TRBJ2-2; 10 bases line up with TRBD1. V shed 5 bases, J shed 5 bases, and the junction held 8 bases outside the gene matches. Germline CDR1 is MNHEY and CDR2 is SMNVEV (reference sequence). The CDR3 runs to 16 residues. In DNA, the CDR3 is TGTGCCAGCAGTGCTCTACGGACAGGGGGTACCGGGGAGCTGTTTTTT. Encoded protein: CASSALRTGGTGELFF.

The gene calls are TRBV20-1 and TRBJ2-1; D assignment may be TRBD1 or TRBD2 (5 bases each). Per germline, CDR1 DFQATT and CDR2 SNEGSKA (reference sequence). There are 16 residues in the CDR3. V lost 2 bases, J lost 10 bases, and 24 bases lay in between. CDR3: CSARLHFGTLNEEQFF. DNA for the CDR3: TGCAGTGCTAGACTCCACTTCGGGACGTTGAATGAGGAGCAGTTCTTC.

This clonotype has a handful of counts. The chain has TRBV6-5 and TRBJ2-3, with 9 bases matching TRBD2. The germline gives CDR1 MNHEY, CDR2 SVGAGI. Trimming cost V 6 bases and J 0 bases; bases outside gene matches: 7. This CDR3 is 16 amino acids long. In DNA, the CDR3 is TGTGCCAGCAGCTTGCTCACTAGCGGGAGCACAGATACGCAGTATTTT. Amino acids: CASSLLTSGSTDTQYF.

The V gene is TRBV20-1, the J gene TRBJ2-1; D is perhaps TRBD2 (5 bases). This CDR3 is 13 amino acids long. V was shortened by 5 bases and J by 0 bases, with 8 bases between the two germline ends. Germline loops: CDR1 DFQATT, CDR2 SNEGSKA (reference sequence). CDR3: CSAPRDSYNEQFF. CDR3 bases: TGCAGTGCTCCTCGGGACTCCTACAATGAGCAGTTCTTC.

J is TRBJ2-3 and V is TRBV7-2; 13 positions agree with TRBD2. V lost 6 bases and J lost 4; bases outside the gene matches: 4. The CDR3 sequence is 15 residues long. Germline loops: CDR1 SGHTA, CDR2 FQGNSA. The CDR3 DNA is TGTGCCAGCAGTCCTACTAGCGGGAGGGCAGATACGCAGTATTTT. This translates into CASSPTSGRADTQYF.

The genes are TRBV20-1 and TRBJ1-1; D is undetermined. CDR1 is DFQATT, CDR2 SNEGSKA, per germline (reference sequence). V lost 6 bases to trimming and J lost 0 bases, with 8 bases between them. The CDR3 is 12 residues long. The chain's CDR3 is CSAADLNTEAFF. DNA of the CDR3: TGCAGTGCGGCAGACTTGAACACTGAAGCTTTCTTT.

This clonotype appeared a single time. The chain couples TRBV12-5 to TRBJ1-5; perhaps TRBD1 as D (6 bases). The CDR3 runs 19 residues. CDR1 is LGHNT, CDR2 FRNRAP, per germline. V lost 4 bases to trimming and J lost 0 bases, with 22 bases between them. The CDR3 here is CASGSHPEERGISNQPQHF. The CDR3 nucleotides read TGTGCTAGTGGTTCCCATCCCGAAGAGAGGGGGATTAGCAATCAGCCCCAGCATTTT.

The chain employs TRBV28 and TRBJ2-3; no clear D. CDR1 is MDHEN, CDR2 SYDVKM, per germline. The V end was cut by 5 bases, the J end by 0 bases, with 15 bases between. The CDR3 length is 16 residues. The CDR3: CASSSPPSTSTDTQYF. The CDR3 DNA sequence: TGTGCCAGCAGTAGCCCGCCGTCAACTAGCACAGATACGCAGTATTTT.

This chain connects TRBV12-3 or TRBV12-4 to TRBJ1-2; no clear D. The CDR3 sequence is 15 residues long. V was trimmed by 2 bases and J by 3 bases, leaving 13 bases between them. CDR3 nucleotides: TGTGCCAGCAGTTTATATCGGGGAAGCGACTATGGCTACACCTTC. It yields the protein CASSLYRGSDYGYTF.

This clonotype was observed a few times. Written as DNA, the CDR3 is TGTGCCAGTATTCTCCTACGACCCCGGGACAAACATAATGAAAAACTGTTTTTT. This sequence encodes CASILLRPRDKHNEKLFF. The V gene is TRBV19, the J gene TRBJ1-4; perhaps TRBD1 as D (6 bases). The CDR3 totals 18 residues. The V gene lost 7 bases and the J gene lost 4 bases, with 25 bases spanning the gap. Germline V CDR1 and CDR2: LNHDA, SQIVND (reference sequence).

The V call is TRBV7-6, the J call TRBJ2-1, with D possibly TRBD2 on 6 matching bases. The germline gives CDR1 SGHVS, CDR2 FNYEAQ. Trimming took 1 base from V and 2 from J, leaving 9 bases between them. The CDR3 covers 15 residues. In DNA, the CDR3 is TGTGCCAGCAGCTTAGTAGCGGAGACCTACAATGAGCAGTTCTTC. Protein sequence: CASSLVAETYNEQFF.

In its sample, this clonotype was seen once. The chain recombines TRBV28 with TRBJ2-1, with TRBD2 identical over 9 bases. With V trimmed by 4 bases and J by 6 bases, 7 bases remained unmatched. The germline gives CDR1 MDHEN, CDR2 SYDVKM. This CDR3 has 15 residues. In DNA form, the CDR3 reads TGTGCCAGCAGTTCACTAGCGGGCACCTTCAATGAGCAGTTCTTC. Protein product: CASSSLAGTFNEQFF. The full variable domain, its missing parts supplied by reference TRBV28 and TRBJ2-1, is DVKVTQSSRYLVKRTGEKVFLECVQDMDHENMFWYRQDPGLGLRLIYFSYDVKMKEKGDIPEGYSVSREKKERFSLILESASTNQTSMYLCASSSLAGTFNEQFFGPGTRLTVL.

This clonotype was picked up one time. The chain combines TRBV10-3 with TRBJ2-3; weak D call: TRBD2 (7 bases). The CDR3 runs to 15 residues. V gave up 10 bases and J gave up 0 bases, with 17 bases separating them. Germline values: CDR1 ENHRY, CDR2 SYGVKD. CDR3 amino acids: CATLRAGASTDTQYF. CDR3 sequence (DNA): TGTGCCACACTGAGGGCGGGGGCTAGCACAGATACGCAGTATTTT.

The chain couples TRBV3-1 to TRBJ2-2; a weak D match, TRBD2 (6 bases). The CDR3 is 15 residues long. Germline CDR1 LGHDT, CDR2 YNNKEL (reference sequence). V shed 4 bases and J shed 6 bases, with 15 bases lying between them. CDR3: CASSRSGLSAGELFF. In DNA form, the CDR3 reads TGTGCCAGCAGCCGTTCCGGACTATCTGCCGGGGAGCTGTTTTTT.

The chain employs TRBV6-5 and TRBJ2-3, with 7 nucleotides matching TRBD2. The CDR3 spans 16 residues. The V and J ends lost 4 bases and 1 base, in that order; junction bases with no gene match: 8. Germline assignment: CDR1 MNHEY and CDR2 SVGAGI. The CDR3 here is CASSFRRESGTDTQYF. CDR3 DNA: TGTGCCAGCAGTTTTCGGCGGGAGAGCGGCACAGATACGCAGTATTTT.

This clonotype has only one observation. The chain uses TRBV28 and TRBJ2-1; D unresolved. This CDR3 comprises 12 residues. Germline V gives CDR1 MDHEN, CDR2 SYDVKM. V shed 6 bases and J shed 3 bases, with 6 bases lying between them. The CDR3 protein is CASRRVYNEQFF. The CDR3 DNA reads as TGTGCCAGCAGGAGAGTCTACAATGAGCAGTTCTTC.

The rearrangement uses TRBV5-5 and TRBJ1-1; perhaps TRBD1 as D (5 bases). The CDR3 length is 11 residues. Germline V gene lookup returns CDR1 SGHKS and CDR2 YYEKEE (reference sequence). V was pared by 4 bases and J by 11 bases, with 12 bases between. CDR3 sequence reads: CASSLDTGAFF. CDR3 in DNA: TGTGCCAGCAGCCTGGACACCGGGGCTTTCTTT.

The CDR3, as DNA: TGTGCCAGCAGCGGACAGGATAACACCGGGGAGCTGTTTTTT. This translates into CASSGQDNTGELFF. The V and J genes are TRBV11-2 and TRBJ2-2; 7 bases agree with TRBD1. This CDR3 is 14 amino acids long. CDR1 and CDR2 from the germline V gene are SGHAT and FQNNGV. V was pared by 5 bases and J by 2 bases, with 2 bases of the junction left unmatched.